This TCR beta chain was profiled in a study of breast tumors, draining lymph nodes, adjacent tissues. Findings and caveats of the study: Compared with lymph nodes, tumors were less diverse; compared with nontumor tissue, more. The data were judged consistent with most tumor T cells coming from lymph node and expanding in tumor.

TCRdb redid the calling of the multiplex PCR reads with MiXCR, one entry per CDR3 protein. Of about 100,000 distinct CDR3 sequences in the sample, 21% were seen once. Looked up from germline, CDR1 is SGDLS and CDR2 is YYNGEE. The germline V and J ends were trimmed by 3 bases and 3 bases, with 18 bases remaining between them. CDR3 length: 16 amino acids. The lymph nodes were axillary draining lymph nodes from breast cancer patients. This clonotype was found many times. What it recognizes is unknown. The chain links TRBV9 to TRBJ1-2; D not resolved. The sequencing sample was made of axillary lymph node tissue. The sequence was collected from a female donor with breast cancer. Some clones in this sample may be carry-over from other donors' samples. The CDR3 loop reads CASSGSLRRRDYGYTF. The CDR3 nucleotides read TGTGCCAGCAGCGGGTCCCTGAGGCGGCGGGACTATGGCTACACCTTC.